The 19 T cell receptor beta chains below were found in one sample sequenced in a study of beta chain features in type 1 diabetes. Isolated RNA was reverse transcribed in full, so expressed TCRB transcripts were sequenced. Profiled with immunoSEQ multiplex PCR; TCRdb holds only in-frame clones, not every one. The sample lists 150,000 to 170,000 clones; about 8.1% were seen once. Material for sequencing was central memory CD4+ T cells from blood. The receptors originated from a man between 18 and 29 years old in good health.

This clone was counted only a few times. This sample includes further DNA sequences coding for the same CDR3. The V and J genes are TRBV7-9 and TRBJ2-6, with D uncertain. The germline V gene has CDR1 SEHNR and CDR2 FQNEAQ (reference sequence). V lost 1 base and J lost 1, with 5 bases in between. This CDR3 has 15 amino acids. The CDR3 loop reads CASSLVSSGANVLTF. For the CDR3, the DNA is TGTGCCAGCAGCTTAGTCTCTTCTGGGGCCAACGTCCTGACTTTC.

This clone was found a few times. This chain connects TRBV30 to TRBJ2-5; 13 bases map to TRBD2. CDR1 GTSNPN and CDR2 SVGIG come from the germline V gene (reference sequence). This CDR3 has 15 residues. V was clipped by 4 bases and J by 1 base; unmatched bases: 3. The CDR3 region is CAWTRTSGSQETQYF. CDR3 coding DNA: TGTGCCTGGACCAGGACTAGCGGGAGCCAAGAGACCCAGTACTTC.

The CDR3 DNA reads as TGCGCCAGCAGCCAAGCCGCAGGGGGTAGCTATGGCTACACCTTC. This sequence encodes CASSQAAGGSYGYTF. The chain is built from TRBV4-3 and TRBJ1-2; 7 bases match TRBD1. The CDR3 has 15 residues. Germline assignment: CDR1 LGHNA and CDR2 YSLEER. With 1 base clipped from V and 4 bases from J, the junction kept 6 bases outside the gene matches.

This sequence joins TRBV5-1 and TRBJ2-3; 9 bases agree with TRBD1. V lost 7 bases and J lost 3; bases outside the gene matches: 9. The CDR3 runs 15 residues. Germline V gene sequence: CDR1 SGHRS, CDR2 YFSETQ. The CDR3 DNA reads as TGCGCCAGCGCCCTCGGGGACAGGGAAACAGATACGCAGTATTTT. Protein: CASALGDRETDTQYF.

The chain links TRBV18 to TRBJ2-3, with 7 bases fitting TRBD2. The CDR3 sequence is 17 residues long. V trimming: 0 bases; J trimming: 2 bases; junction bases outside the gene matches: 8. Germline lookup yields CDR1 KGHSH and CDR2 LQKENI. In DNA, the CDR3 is TGTGCCAGCTCACCACCGTACAGCGGGGCAAACACAGATACGCAGTATTTT. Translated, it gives CASSPPYSGANTDTQYF. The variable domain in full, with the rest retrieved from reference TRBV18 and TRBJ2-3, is NAGVMQNPRHLVRRRGQEARLRCSPMKGHSHVYWYRQLPEEGLKFMVYLQKENIIDESGMPKERFSAEFPKEGPSILRIQQVVRGDSAAYFCASSPPYSGANTDTQYFGPGTRLTVL.

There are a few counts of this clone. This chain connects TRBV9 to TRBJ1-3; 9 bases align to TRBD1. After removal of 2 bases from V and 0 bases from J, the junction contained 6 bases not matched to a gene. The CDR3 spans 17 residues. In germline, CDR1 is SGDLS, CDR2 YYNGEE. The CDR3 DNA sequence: TGTGCCAGCAGCGTTACGGGACAGGGAAACTCTGGAAACACCATATATTTT. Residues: CASSVTGQGNSGNTIYF. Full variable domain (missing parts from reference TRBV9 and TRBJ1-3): DSGVTQTPKHLITATGQRVTLRCSPRSGDLSVYWYQQSLDQGLQFLIQYYNGEERAKGNILERFSAQQFPDLHSELNLSSLELGDSALYFCASSVTGQGNSGNTIYFGEGSWLTVV.

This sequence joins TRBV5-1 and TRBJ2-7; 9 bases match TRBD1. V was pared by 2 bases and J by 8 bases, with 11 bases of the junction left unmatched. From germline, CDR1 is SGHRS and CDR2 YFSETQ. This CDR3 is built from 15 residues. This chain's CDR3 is CASSFSGQGLNQQYF. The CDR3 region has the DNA TGCGCCAGCAGCTTCAGTGGACAGGGGCTGAACCAGCAGTACTTC.

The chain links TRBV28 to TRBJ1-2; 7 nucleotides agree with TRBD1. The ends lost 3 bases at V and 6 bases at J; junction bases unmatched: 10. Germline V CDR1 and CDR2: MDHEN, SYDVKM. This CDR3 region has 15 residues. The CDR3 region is CASSLEGAGANGYTF. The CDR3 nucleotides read TGTGCCAGCAGTTTGGAGGGGGCCGGAGCGAATGGCTACACCTTC.

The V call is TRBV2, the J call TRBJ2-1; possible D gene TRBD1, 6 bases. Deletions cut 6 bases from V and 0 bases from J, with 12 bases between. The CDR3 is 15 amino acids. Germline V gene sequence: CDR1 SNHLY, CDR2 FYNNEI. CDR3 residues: CASSRTGTSYNEQFF. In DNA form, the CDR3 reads TGTGCCAGCAGCCGCACAGGGACCTCCTACAATGAGCAGTTCTTC.

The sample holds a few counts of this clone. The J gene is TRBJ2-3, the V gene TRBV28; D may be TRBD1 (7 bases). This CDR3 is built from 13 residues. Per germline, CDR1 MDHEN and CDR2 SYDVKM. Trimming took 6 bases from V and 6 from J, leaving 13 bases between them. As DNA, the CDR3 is TGTGCCAGCAGCCAGGGGGGTGGGGATACGCAGTATTTT. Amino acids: CASSQGGGDTQYF.

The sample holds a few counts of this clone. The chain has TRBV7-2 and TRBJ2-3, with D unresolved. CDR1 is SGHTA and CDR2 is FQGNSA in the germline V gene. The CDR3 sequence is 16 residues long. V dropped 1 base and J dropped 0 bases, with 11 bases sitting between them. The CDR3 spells CASSLEARPSTDTQYF. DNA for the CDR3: TGTGCCAGCAGCTTAGAAGCGAGACCTAGCACAGATACGCAGTATTTT.

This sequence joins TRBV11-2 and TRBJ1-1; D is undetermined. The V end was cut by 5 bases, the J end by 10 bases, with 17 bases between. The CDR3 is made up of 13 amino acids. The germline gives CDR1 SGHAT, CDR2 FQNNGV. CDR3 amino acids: CASSQRRGFGAFF. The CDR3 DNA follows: TGTGCCAGCAGCCAGAGGCGGGGATTCGGAGCTTTCTTT.

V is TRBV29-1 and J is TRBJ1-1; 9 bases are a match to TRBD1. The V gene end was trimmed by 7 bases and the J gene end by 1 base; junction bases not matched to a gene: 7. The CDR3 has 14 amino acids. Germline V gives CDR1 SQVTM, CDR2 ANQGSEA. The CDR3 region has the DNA TGCAGCGGAACGCCGGGACAGGGGAACACTGAAGCTTTCTTT. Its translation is CSGTPGQGNTEAFF.

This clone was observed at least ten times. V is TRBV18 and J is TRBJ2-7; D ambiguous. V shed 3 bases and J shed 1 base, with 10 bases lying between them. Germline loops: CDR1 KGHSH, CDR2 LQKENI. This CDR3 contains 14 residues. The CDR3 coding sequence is TGTGCCAGCTCACCGCGCCGCCGGTCCTACGAGCAGTACTTC. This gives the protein CASSPRRRSYEQYF. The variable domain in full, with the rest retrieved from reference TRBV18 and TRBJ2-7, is NAGVMQNPRHLVRRRGQEARLRCSPMKGHSHVYWYRQLPEEGLKFMVYLQKENIIDESGMPKERFSAEFPKEGPSILRIQQVVRGDSAAYFCASSPRRRSYEQYFGPGTRLTVT.

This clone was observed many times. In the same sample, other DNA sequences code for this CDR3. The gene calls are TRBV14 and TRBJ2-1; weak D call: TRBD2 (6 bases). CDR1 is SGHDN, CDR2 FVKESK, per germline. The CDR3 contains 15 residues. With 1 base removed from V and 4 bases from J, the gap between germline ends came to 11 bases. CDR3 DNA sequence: TGTGCCAGCAGCCAAGTCGGGAGCGCTTACAATGAGCAGTTCTTC. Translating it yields CASSQVGSAYNEQFF. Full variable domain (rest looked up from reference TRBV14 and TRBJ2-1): EAGVTQFPSHSVIEKGQTVTLRCDPISGHDNLYWYRRVMGKEIKFLLHFVKESKQDESGMPNNRFLAERTGGTYSTLKVQPAELEDSGVYFCASSQVGSAYNEQFFGPGTRLTVL.

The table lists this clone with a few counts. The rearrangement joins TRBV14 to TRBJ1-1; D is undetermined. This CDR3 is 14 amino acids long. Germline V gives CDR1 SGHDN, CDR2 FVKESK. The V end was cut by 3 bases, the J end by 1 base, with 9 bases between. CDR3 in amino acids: CASSQGRGNTEAFF. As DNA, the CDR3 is TGTGCCAGCAGCCAGGGTCGAGGGAACACTGAAGCTTTCTTT. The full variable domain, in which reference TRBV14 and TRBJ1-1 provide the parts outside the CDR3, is EAGVTQFPSHSVIEKGQTVTLRCDPISGHDNLYWYRRVMGKEIKFLLHFVKESKQDESGMPNNRFLAERTGGTYSTLKVQPAELEDSGVYFCASSQGRGNTEAFFGQGTRLTVV.

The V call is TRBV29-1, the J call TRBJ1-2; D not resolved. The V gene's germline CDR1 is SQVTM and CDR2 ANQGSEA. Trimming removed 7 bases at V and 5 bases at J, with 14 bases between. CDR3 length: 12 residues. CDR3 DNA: TGCAGCGCCAGGCAGGTAGAATATGGCTACACCTTC. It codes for CSARQVEYGYTF.

This CDR3 is CASSPPRTSGTDTQYF. CDR3 sequence (DNA): TGTGCCAGCAGTCCCCCCCGGACTAGCGGCACAGATACGCAGTATTTT. The rearrangement uses TRBV27 and TRBJ2-3, with TRBD2 identical over 9 bases. The CDR3 covers 16 residues. Germline V gene sequence: CDR1 MNHEY, CDR2 SMNVEV (reference sequence). J was trimmed by 1 base and V by 5 bases; bases with no gene match: 7.

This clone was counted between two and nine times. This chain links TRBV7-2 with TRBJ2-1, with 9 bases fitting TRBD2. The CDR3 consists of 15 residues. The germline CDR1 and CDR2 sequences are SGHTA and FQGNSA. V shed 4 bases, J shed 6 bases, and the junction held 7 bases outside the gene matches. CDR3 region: CASSSPGLAGNEQFF. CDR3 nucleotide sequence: TGTGCCAGCAGCTCTCCGGGACTAGCCGGCAATGAGCAGTTCTTC.